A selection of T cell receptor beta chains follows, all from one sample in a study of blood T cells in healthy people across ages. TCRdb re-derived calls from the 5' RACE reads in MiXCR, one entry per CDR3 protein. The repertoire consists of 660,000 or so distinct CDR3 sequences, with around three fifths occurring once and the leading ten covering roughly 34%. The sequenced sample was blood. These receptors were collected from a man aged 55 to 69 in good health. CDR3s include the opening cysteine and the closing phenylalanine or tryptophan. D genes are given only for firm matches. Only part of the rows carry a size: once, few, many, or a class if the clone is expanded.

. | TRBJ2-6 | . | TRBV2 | CASIDRLLKDGANVLTF | TGTGCCAGCATAGACAGGCTTCTGAAAGATGGGGCCAACGTCCTGACTTTC
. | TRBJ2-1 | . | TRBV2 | CASSARTASYNEQFF | TGTGCCAGCAGCGCTAGGACAGCCTCCTACAATGAGCAGTTCTTC
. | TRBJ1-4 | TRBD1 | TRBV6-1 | CASSEARTGVNEKLFF | TGTGCCAGCAGTGAAGCGCGGACAGGCGTTAATGAAAAACTGTTTTTT
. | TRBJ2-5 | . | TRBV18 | CASSPGQSAQWVQYF | TGTGCCAGCTCACCTGGGCAGTCCGCCCAGTGGGTCCAGTACTTC
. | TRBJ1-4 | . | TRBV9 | CASSVGVLTNEKLFF | TGTGCCAGCAGCGTTGGGGTTTTAACTAATGAAAAACTGTTTTTT
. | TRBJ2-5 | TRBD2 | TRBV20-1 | CNARAGAHQETQYF | TGCAATGCTAGAGCGGGGGCCCATCAAGAGACCCAGTACTTC
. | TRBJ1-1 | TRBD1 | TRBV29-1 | CSVEVRTGATEAFF | TGCAGCGTTGAAGTGAGGACAGGGGCCACTGAAGCTTTCTTT
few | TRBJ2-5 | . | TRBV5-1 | CASSQGWSAGEQYF | TGCGCCAGCAGCCAGGGATGGAGTGCGGGTGAGCAGTACTTC
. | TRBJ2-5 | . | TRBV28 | CASSFGRRGRETQYF | TGTGCCAGCAGTTTCGGACGCCGGGGGCGTGAGACCCAGTACTTC
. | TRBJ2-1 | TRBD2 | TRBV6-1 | CASSRTSGGNEQFF | TGTGCCAGCAGCCGGACTAGCGGGGGCAATGAGCAGTTCTTC
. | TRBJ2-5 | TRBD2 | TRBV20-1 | CSASGDYGGTQYF | TGCAGTGCTAGTGGGGACTATGGTGGGACCCAGTACTTC